Sequencing of this TCR beta chain was carried out in a study of blood T cell repertoires in COVID-19. Study details: From T cells, B-cell-depleted T cells, or PBMCs came the material, which was cDNA or gDNA.

Per the original methods: Nucleated cell number was recorded as an estimate derived from reference gene primer amplification. Here immunoSEQ multiplex PCR was the method, and the copy in TCRdb shows in-frame clones only, minus some. For V, J and clone size, that table is used; D and trimming come from the DNA. The sample has tens of thousands of clones, over 75% seen once. Germline assignment: CDR1 GTSNPN and CDR2 SVGIG (reference sequence). Trimming removed 2 bases from V and 0 bases from J; junction bases left unmatched: 5. The CDR3 has 15 amino acids. Sequencing was done on a sample of peripheral blood. This clonotype was sampled from a woman aged 55 to 70 with acute or convalescent COVID-19. The V gene is TRBV30, the J gene TRBJ2-3, with 7 bases that match TRBD2. Written as DNA, the CDR3 is TGTGCCTGGAGTTGGTGGGGGGGGAGCACAGATACGCAGTATTTT. This codes for CAWSWWGGSTDTQYF.